Below are 11 T cell receptor beta chains sequenced from a single sample in a study of T cells in Graves' hyperthyroidism and ophthalmopathy. RNA transcripts served as the template for amplifying TCR beta CDR3 regions. A set of HTBI primers served as the primers for a first-round RT-PCR of the TCR CDR3. TCRdb independently ran MiXCR on the multiplex PCR reads; one entry per CDR3 protein. The sample lists under 400,000 distinct CDR3 sequences, around a sixth seen once, with 45% to 50% in the top ten. Sequencing input: blood. The receptors here all came from a woman aged 45-65 years with Graves' hyperthyroidism.

This clonotype occurred many times. The rearrangement uses TRBV5-1 and TRBJ2-2, with D possibly matching TRBD1 (5 bases). V dropped 4 bases and J dropped 3 bases, with 19 bases sitting between them. The CDR3 contains 17 residues. Germline CDR1 reads SGHRS; CDR2 reads YFSETQ. DNA for the CDR3: TGCGCCAGCAGCCCGAACTTAGACAGACCCTACACCGGGGAGCTGTTTTTT. Amino acids: CASSPNLDRPYTGELFF.

The chain employs TRBV5-1 and TRBJ1-1, with D uncertain. The CDR3 has 13 amino acids. Trimming took off 4 bases at V and 6 bases at J, with 13 bases between the two ends. Per the germline V gene, CDR1 is SGHRS and CDR2 is YFSETQ. The CDR3 bases are TGCGCCAGCAGCCCGGACTCCTACGCTGAAGCTTTCTTT. Its translation is CASSPDSYAEAFF.

The rearrangement joins TRBV20-1 to TRBJ2-1; D unresolved. Germline CDR1 and CDR2: DFQATT and SNEGSKA (reference sequence). This CDR3 is built from 10 residues. The V and J ends lost 3 bases and 8 bases respectively, with 5 bases between them. CDR3: CSASYDEQFF. The CDR3 nucleotides are TGCAGTGCTAGTTATGATGAGCAGTTCTTC.

There are many counts of this clonotype. The chain recombines TRBV11-2 with TRBJ2-7; possible D gene TRBD1, 6 bases. The ends were cut back, 0 bases at V and 7 bases at J, with 7 bases in the middle. The germline V gene has CDR1 SGHAT and CDR2 FQNNGV. This CDR3 is 12 amino acids long. The CDR3 sequence: CASSLDRGEQYF. The CDR3, as DNA: TGTGCCAGCAGCTTAGATAGGGGGGAGCAGTACTTC.

This clonotype was seen ten or more times. The rearrangement joins TRBV18 to TRBJ1-2; perhaps TRBD1 as D (5 bases). Germline CDR1 is KGHSH and CDR2 is LQKENI. The CDR3 runs 18 residues. The V gene lost 1 base and the J gene lost 8 bases, with 26 bases spanning the gap. CDR3 nucleotide sequence: TGTGCCAGCTCACCACGTGCGGGGGGAGAACCAACTCAAGGGGGCTACACCTTC. Translating it yields CASSPRAGGEPTQGGYTF.

This clonotype was seen ten or more times. The chain is built from TRBV7-9 and TRBJ1-1; no clear D. This CDR3 is built from 12 residues. Germline CDR1 and CDR2: SEHNR and FQNEAQ (reference sequence). V was shortened by 8 bases and J by 10 bases, with 17 bases between the two germline ends. CDR3 sequence reads: CASHLAEAGAFF. In nucleotides, the CDR3 is TGTGCCAGCCATTTAGCGGAGGCCGGAGCTTTCTTT.

This clonotype was seen more than once but under ten times. The chain couples TRBV20-1 to TRBJ2-1, with 7 bases aligning to TRBD2. V shed 6 bases, J shed 9 bases, and the junction held 17 bases outside the gene matches. Germline V gene lookup returns CDR1 DFQATT and CDR2 SNEGSKA (reference sequence). The CDR3 spans 15 residues. CDR3 sequence: CSADISGPEAIEQFF. The CDR3 DNA reads TGCAGTGCAGACATTAGCGGGCCTGAGGCCATTGAGCAGTTCTTC.

The chain joins TRBV5-5 to TRBJ1-3; D is unresolved. Germline lookup yields CDR1 SGHKS and CDR2 YYEKEE (reference sequence). V was cut by 2 bases and J by 8 bases, with 11 bases left in between. The CDR3 is 13 amino acids. CDR3 protein: CASSFTAGDTIYF. The CDR3 nucleotides read TGTGCCAGCAGCTTTACTGCCGGGGACACCATATATTTT.

This clonotype showed up just a few times. This rearrangement joins TRBV28 to TRBJ2-1; a weak D match, TRBD1 (6 bases). Trimming left V 3 bases short and J 6 bases short, with 15 bases between. Germline V lookup: CDR1 MDHEN, CDR2 SYDVKM. This CDR3 comprises 15 residues. The CDR3 nucleotides read TGTGCCAGCAGTTTGTTTCGGGACACCCTCAATGAGCAGTTCTTC. This codes for CASSLFRDTLNEQFF. Complete variable domain (other parts from reference TRBV28 and TRBJ2-1): DVKVTQSSRYLVKRTGEKVFLECVQDMDHENMFWYRQDPGLGLRLIYFSYDVKMKEKGDIPEGYSVSREKKERFSLILESASTNQTSMYLCASSLFRDTLNEQFFGPGTRLTVL.

This clonotype was detected ten times or more. This chain connects TRBV28 to TRBJ2-3; 12 bases fit TRBD2. The CDR3 has 14 residues. Germline CDR1 MDHEN, CDR2 SYDVKM. Losses at the gene ends were 7 bases for V and 4 bases for J; bases not matched to a gene: 3. The CDR3 DNA sequence: TGTGCCAGCACTAGCGGGGGGGAAGCAGATACGCAGTATTTT. This codes for CASTSGGEADTQYF.

This sequence joins TRBV30 and TRBJ1-4; 7 nucleotides agree with TRBD1. The CDR3 is 15 residues long. Germline CDR1 and CDR2: GTSNPN and SVGIG (reference sequence). The V gene end was trimmed by 6 bases and the J gene end by 5 bases; junction bases not matched to a gene: 12. The CDR3 DNA follows: TGTGCCTGTAACCATGGGGACAGATTGAATGAAAAACTGTTTTTT. Protein sequence: CACNHGDRLNEKLFF.